Listed here are 29 T cell receptor beta chains from one sample, sequenced in a study of CD8 T cells in Susac syndrome. The RNA input was roughly 0.45 to 1 ug, and it was reverse transcribed with random hexamers. TCRdb analysed the immunoSEQ multiplex PCR reads with MiXCR anew, one entry per CDR3 protein. The profile covers approximately 76,000 distinct CDR3 sequences, with approximately 94% appearing a single time and approximately 0.38% taken by the ten largest. The sample taken for sequencing was CD8+ T cells from PBMCs. The receptor source for this set is a human donor with multiple sclerosis.

This chain connects TRBV2 to TRBJ2-7, with D perhaps TRBD1 or TRBD2 (5 bases each). The germline gives CDR1 SNHLY, CDR2 FYNNEI. V shed 4 bases and J shed 7 bases, with 11 bases lying between them. CDR3 length: 12 residues. The CDR3 region has the DNA TGTGCCAGCAGTGGGGAAGGGGAGGAGCAGTACTTC. This encodes CASSGEGEEQYF.

This clonotype came up once. The chain employs TRBV11-1 and TRBJ1-2; D is unresolved. The germline V and J ends were trimmed by 3 bases and 0 bases, with 14 bases remaining between them. This CDR3 has 16 amino acids. Per the germline V gene, CDR1 is SGHAT and CDR2 is FQDESV (reference sequence). The CDR3 protein is CASSLNYRQTNYGYTF. The CDR3 region has the DNA TGTGCCAGCAGCTTGAACTACCGGCAGACTAACTATGGCTACACCTTC.

The chain couples TRBV12-3 or TRBV12-4 to TRBJ2-1; 7 nucleotides line up with TRBD1. This CDR3 comprises 15 residues. The ends lost 6 bases at V and 1 base at J; junction bases unmatched: 6. The CDR3 nucleotides read TGTGCCAGCAGCTATCAGGGGGAATCCTACAATGAGCAGTTCTTC. Encoded protein: CASSYQGESYNEQFF.

This chain joins TRBV12-5 and TRBJ2-2, with a tentative D call TRBD1 (7 bases). The V and J ends lost 5 bases and 5 bases respectively, with 18 bases between them. This CDR3 is built from 16 residues. The germline gives CDR1 LGHNT, CDR2 FRNRAP. The CDR3 is CASGPPQGGSTGELFF. The DNA for the CDR3 is TGTGCTAGTGGTCCGCCCCAGGGGGGCAGTACCGGGGAGCTGTTTTTT.

CDR3 sequence reads: CAAAGNNEQYF. CDR3 DNA: TGTGCCGCGGCGGGGAACAACGAGCAGTACTTC. The chain joins TRBV6-2 or TRBV6-3 to TRBJ2-7; D might be TRBD2 (6 bases). Germline V gene sequence: CDR1 MNHEY, CDR2 SVGEGT. V gave up 11 bases and J gave up 5 bases, with 13 bases separating them. This CDR3 contains 11 residues.

This chain links TRBV20-1 with TRBJ2-7; TRBD1 aligns across 9 bases. Per germline, CDR1 DFQATT and CDR2 SNEGSKA (reference sequence). The CDR3 runs 12 residues. J lost 5 bases, V lost 5 bases, and 4 bases had no gene match. The DNA of the CDR3 is TGCAGTGCTCTCTGGACAGGGGACGAGCAGTACTTC. Protein product: CSALWTGDEQYF.

The chain employs TRBV7-9 and TRBJ2-1; D may be TRBD1 (6 bases). The CDR3 sequence is 15 residues long. Trimming took 4 bases from V and 5 from J, leaving 15 bases between them. CDR1 and CDR2 (germline): SEHNR, FQNEAQ (reference sequence). Written as DNA, the CDR3 is TGTGCCAGCAGCTCACAGGGTCTCTTACACAATGAGCAGTTCTTC. Amino acid sequence: CASSSQGLLHNEQFF. Drawing the rest from reference TRBV7-9 and TRBJ2-1, the complete variable domain is DTGVSQNPRHKITKRGQNVTFRCDPISEHNRLYWYRQTLGQGPEFLTYFQNEAQLEKSRLLSDRFSAERPKGSFSTLEIQRTEQGDSAMYLCASSSQGLLHNEQFFGPGTRLTVL.

V gene TRBV29-1 combines with J gene TRBJ1-2; D may be TRBD1 (5 bases). Trimming cost V 5 bases and J 8 bases, with 12 bases left between them. The CDR3 totals 11 residues. From germline, CDR1 is SQVTM and CDR2 ANQGSEA. The DNA for the CDR3 is TGCAGCGTTCCCGGGGACTCGGGCTACACCTTC. Its translation: CSVPGDSGYTF.

The chain is built from TRBV4-3 and TRBJ1-1; possibly TRBD1 for D (6 bases). Germline CDR1 reads LGHNA; CDR2 reads YSLEER. Trimming removed 3 bases at V and 7 bases at J, with 12 bases between. This CDR3 has 13 amino acids. Here the CDR3 reads CASSHDTGNEAFF. The CDR3 bases are TGCGCCAGCAGCCATGACACAGGGAATGAAGCTTTCTTT.

The gene calls are TRBV5-1 and TRBJ2-5; a weak D match, TRBD2 (6 bases). The CDR3 extends over 14 amino acids. Looked up from germline, CDR1 is SGHRS and CDR2 is YFSETQ. Trimming stripped 4 bases from V and 8 bases from J, with 18 bases between. This CDR3 is CASSLPGGPGTQYF. The CDR3 coding sequence is TGCGCCAGCAGCCTCCCCGGGGGTCCGGGAACCCAGTACTTC.

This chain joins TRBV29-1 and TRBJ2-1; 9 positions match TRBD2. This CDR3 comprises 16 residues. Germline loops: CDR1 SQVTM, CDR2 ANQGSEA. After removal of 7 bases from V and 2 bases from J, the junction contained 12 bases not matched to a gene. In nucleotides, the CDR3 is TGCAGCGCTACCCCCCTTAGCGGGAGAGCCTACAATGAGCAGTTCTTC. Amino acids: CSATPLSGRAYNEQFF.

The chain uses TRBV11-2 and TRBJ2-7; no firm D call. This CDR3 contains 15 residues. Germline assignment: CDR1 SGHAT and CDR2 FQNNGV. Trimming took off 0 bases at V and 2 bases at J, with 11 bases between the two ends. CDR3 in DNA: TGTGCCAGCAGCTTAGATCGGCGCAGTACCTACGAGCAGTACTTC. Protein sequence: CASSLDRRSTYEQYF.

The rearrangement joins TRBV7-9 to TRBJ2-7; TRBD1 might be the D (6 bases). The CDR3 runs to 13 residues. Germline CDR1 SEHNR, CDR2 FQNEAQ (reference sequence). Trimming removed 6 bases from V and 3 bases from J, with 12 bases in between. The CDR3 coding sequence is TGTGCCAGCAGATCCGGGACAAGCTACGAGCAGTACTTC. Translating gives CASRSGTSYEQYF. Variable domain in full (rest from reference TRBV7-9 and TRBJ2-7): DTGVSQNPRHKITKRGQNVTFRCDPISEHNRLYWYRQTLGQGPEFLTYFQNEAQLEKSRLLSDRFSAERPKGSFSTLEIQRTEQGDSAMYLCASRSGTSYEQYFGPGTRLTVT.

This rearrangement joins TRBV10-3 to TRBJ1-1; 8 nucleotides align to TRBD1. The CDR3 length is 14 residues. CDR1 and CDR2 from the germline V gene are ENHRY and SYGVKD. V dropped 6 bases and J dropped 4; count of bases not matched to a gene: 7. CDR3 DNA: TGTGCCATCAGCCTCAGGGGGCTGATCACTGAAGCTTTCTTT. It specifies CAISLRGLITEAFF.

V is TRBV25-1 and J is TRBJ1-1; D call uncertain. The germline gives CDR1 MGHDK, CDR2 SYGVNS. Trimming removed 5 bases from V and 0 bases from J, with 13 bases in between. This CDR3 contains 15 residues. CDR3 coding DNA: TGTGCCAGCAGTTCCTACAGCGACTTGAACACTGAAGCTTTCTTT. Protein product: CASSSYSDLNTEAFF.

The CDR3 loop is CAWRPGPYGYTF. The CDR3 coding sequence is TGTGCCTGGAGGCCGGGCCCTTATGGCTACACCTTC. The chain combines TRBV30 with TRBJ1-2; D call uncertain. The CDR3 covers 12 residues. The germline V and J ends were trimmed by 3 bases and 5 bases, with 10 bases remaining between them. Germline CDR1 is GTSNPN and CDR2 is SVGIG (reference sequence).

The chain links TRBV7-2 to TRBJ2-3; possible D gene TRBD1, 6 bases. The germline V and J ends were trimmed by 7 bases and 2 bases, with 16 bases remaining between them. CDR3 length: 15 amino acids. From germline, CDR1 is SGHTA and CDR2 FQGNSA. CDR3 region: CASTSGTGTTDTQYF. The DNA of the CDR3 is TGTGCCAGCACCTCGGGCACAGGGACCACAGATACGCAGTATTTT.

The chain couples TRBV4-3 to TRBJ2-3; D might be TRBD1 (6 bases). Between the trimmed V and J ends, which lost 4 bases and 2 bases, there was a span of 16 bases. The CDR3 loop spans 16 amino acids. Germline V gives CDR1 LGHNA, CDR2 YSLEER. The CDR3 sequence: CASSLDGTSDTDTQYF. CDR3 DNA sequence: TGCGCCAGCAGCCTAGACGGGACATCTGACACAGATACGCAGTATTTT.

V gene TRBV4-1 combines with J gene TRBJ2-7, with 9 bases fitting TRBD1. The CDR3 contains 19 residues. The germline CDR1 and CDR2 sequences are MGHRA and YSYEKL. V shed 2 bases and J 5 bases; nucleotides not matched to a gene: 19. The CDR3 here is CASSQIPGQGFTFSNEQYF. CDR3 in DNA: TGCGCCAGCAGCCAAATTCCGGGACAGGGATTTACTTTCAGTAACGAGCAGTACTTC.

The rearrangement links TRBV6-5 to TRBJ1-2; no definite D call. The V and J ends lost 0 bases and 4 bases respectively, with 9 bases between them. CDR1 MNHEY and CDR2 SVGAGI come from the germline V gene. The CDR3 is 14 amino acids. The CDR3 coding sequence is TGTGCCAGCAGTTACTCCACCGGTGGCTATGGCTACACCTTC. Translated: CASSYSTGGYGYTF.

The chain joins TRBV27 to TRBJ1-1; 10 nucleotides agree with TRBD1. The length of the CDR3 is 14 residues. Germline values: CDR1 MNHEY, CDR2 SMNVEV (reference sequence). J lost 4 bases, V lost 5 bases, and 4 bases had no gene match. The chain's CDR3 is CASSVTGGVTEAFF. Here the CDR3 DNA reads TGTGCCAGCAGTGTGACAGGGGGCGTCACTGAAGCTTTCTTT.

The genes are TRBV2 and TRBJ2-7; D gene uncertain. Germline V gives CDR1 SNHLY, CDR2 FYNNEI. V lost 0 bases and J 2 bases, leaving 11 bases between the germline ends. The CDR3 has 15 residues. In DNA, the CDR3 is TGTGCCAGCAGTGAAGCCCGGCGGATCCCCTACGAGCAGTACTTC. This sequence encodes CASSEARRIPYEQYF.

This chain joins TRBV4-3 and TRBJ2-1, with 10 bases that match TRBD1. V was pared by 4 bases and J by 9 bases, with 6 bases of the junction left unmatched. Looked up from germline, CDR1 is LGHNA and CDR2 is YSLEER. The CDR3 spans 14 residues. The CDR3 loop is CASSPGQGFGEQFF. CDR3 DNA sequence: TGCGCCAGCAGCCCGGGACAGGGGTTCGGTGAGCAGTTCTTC.

The V call is TRBV14, the J call TRBJ2-3; possible D gene TRBD2, 5 bases. Germline CDR1 is SGHDN and CDR2 is FVKESK. V was clipped by 3 bases and J by 1 base, with 5 bases between them. The CDR3 is 13 residues long. For the CDR3, the DNA is TGTGCCAGCAGCCACGGGGGCACAGATACGCAGTATTTT. It codes for CASSHGGTDTQYF.

This rearrangement joins TRBV12-3 or TRBV12-4 to TRBJ2-7; 7 nucleotides line up with TRBD2. The junction had 11 bases not matched to a gene; V was cut back by 6 bases and J by 3 bases. The CDR3 is made up of 15 amino acids. CDR3 sequence reads: CASSPRTSVNYEQYF. The CDR3 DNA sequence: TGTGCCAGCAGCCCCAGGACTAGTGTAAACTACGAGCAGTACTTC.

The V and J genes are TRBV11-2 and TRBJ2-1, with 9 bases lining up with TRBD1. The J segment lost 3 bases and the V segment lost 3 bases, leaving 12 bases of the junction unmatched. The V gene's germline CDR1 is SGHAT and CDR2 FQNNGV. CDR3 length: 18 amino acids. CDR3 loop: CASSFSGGGTGHYNEQFF. The CDR3 DNA is TGTGCCAGCAGCTTTAGTGGGGGGGGGACAGGGCACTACAATGAGCAGTTCTTC. The variable domain in full, with the rest retrieved from reference TRBV11-2 and TRBJ2-1, is EAGVAQSPRYKIIEKRQSVAFWCNPISGHATLYWYQQILGQGPKLLIQFQNNGVVDDSQLPKDRFSAERLKGVDSTLKIQPAKLEDSAVYLCASSFSGGGTGHYNEQFFGPGTRLTVL.

The gene calls are TRBV27 and TRBJ1-1; D gene unclear. V was clipped by 9 bases and J by 4 bases, with 9 bases between them. From germline, CDR1 is MNHEY and CDR2 SMNVEV (reference sequence). The CDR3 spans 11 residues. CDR3 protein: CASLIGTEAFF. CDR3 coding DNA: TGTGCCAGTTTAATCGGCACTGAAGCTTTCTTT.

The V call is TRBV13, the J call TRBJ2-5; unclear D gene. The CDR3 totals 11 residues. Trimming left V 1 base short and J 3 bases short, with 0 bases between. Germline assignment: CDR1 PRHDT and CDR2 FYEKMQ (reference sequence). DNA of the CDR3: TGTGCCAGCAGCTTAGAAGAGACCCAGTACTTC. Amino acid sequence: CASSLEETQYF.

The gene calls are TRBV27 and TRBJ1-2, with D perhaps TRBD1 (6 bases). Deletions cut 6 bases from V and 7 bases from J, with 18 bases between. This CDR3 has 14 amino acids. Looked up from germline, CDR1 is MNHEY and CDR2 is SMNVEV (reference sequence). The CDR3 bases are TGTGCCAGCAGGGTAACCGGGGGGGCGTTTGGCTACACCTTC. Residues: CASRVTGGAFGYTF.